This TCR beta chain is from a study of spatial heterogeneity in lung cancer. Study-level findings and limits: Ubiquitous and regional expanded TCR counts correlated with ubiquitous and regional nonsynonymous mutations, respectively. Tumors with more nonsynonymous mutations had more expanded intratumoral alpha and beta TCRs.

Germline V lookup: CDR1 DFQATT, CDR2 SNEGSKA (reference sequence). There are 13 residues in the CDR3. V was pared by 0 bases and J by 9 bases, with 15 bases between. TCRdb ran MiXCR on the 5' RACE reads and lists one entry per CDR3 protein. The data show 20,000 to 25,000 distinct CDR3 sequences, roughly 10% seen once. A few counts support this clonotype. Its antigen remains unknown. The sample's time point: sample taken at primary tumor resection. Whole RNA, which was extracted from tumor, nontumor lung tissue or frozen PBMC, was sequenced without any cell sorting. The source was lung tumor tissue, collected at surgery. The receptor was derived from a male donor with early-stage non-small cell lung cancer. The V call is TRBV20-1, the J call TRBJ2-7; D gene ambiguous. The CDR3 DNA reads TGCAGTGCTAGAGATCGGGTAGGAACCGGGCAGTACTTC. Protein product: CSARDRVGTGQYF.